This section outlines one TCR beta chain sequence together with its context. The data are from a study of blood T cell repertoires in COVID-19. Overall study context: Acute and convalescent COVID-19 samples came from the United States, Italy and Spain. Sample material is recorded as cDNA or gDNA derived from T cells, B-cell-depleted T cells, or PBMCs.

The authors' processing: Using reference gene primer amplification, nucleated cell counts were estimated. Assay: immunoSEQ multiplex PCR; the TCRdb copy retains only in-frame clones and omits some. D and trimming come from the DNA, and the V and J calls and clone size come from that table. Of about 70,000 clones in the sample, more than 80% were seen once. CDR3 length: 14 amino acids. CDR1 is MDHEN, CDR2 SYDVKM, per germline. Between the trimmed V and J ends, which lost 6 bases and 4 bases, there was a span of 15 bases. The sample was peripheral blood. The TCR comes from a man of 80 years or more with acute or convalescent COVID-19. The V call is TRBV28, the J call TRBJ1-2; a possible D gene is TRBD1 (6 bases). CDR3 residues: CASSPGQRSYGYTF. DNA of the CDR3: TGTGCCAGCAGCCCCGGACAGAGATCCTATGGCTACACCTTC.